A selection of T cell receptor beta chains follows, all from one sample in a study of PD-1 blockade in classical Hodgkin lymphoma. The protocol was immunoSEQ multiplex PCR, while the TCRdb copy is restricted to in-frame clones and leaves out a portion. This table has about 31,000 clones, about 85% appearing once. Sequencing was performed on CD4+ T cells from blood, taken at baseline. The receptors derive from a human donor with classical Hodgkin lymphoma. The CDR3 runs from the conserved cysteine through the conserved F or W. A D gene is named only where the DNA matches it firmly. The size entry is marked missing in some rows and otherwise reads once, few, many or a size class.

CDR3	DNA	D	V	size	J
CASSFSRDNEQFF	TGTGCCAGCAGCTTTTCCAGAGACAATGAGCAGTTCTTC	-	TRBV13	-	TRBJ2-1
CASSLGSSGGYDEQFF	TGTGCCAGCAGCCTCGGTAGTAGCGGGGGCTATGATGAGCAGTTCTTC	TRBD2	TRBV7-9	once	TRBJ2-1
CASSGETGGNTGELFF	TGCGCCAGCAGTGGCGAGACAGGGGGCAACACCGGGGAGCTGTTTTTT	TRBD1	TRBV10-1	-	TRBJ2-2
CASSQGLTGPNYEQYF	TGCGCCAGCAGCCAAGGGCTGACAGGACCGAACTACGAGCAGTACTTC	-	TRBV4-1	-	TRBJ2-7
CASRERGNNEQFF	TGTGCCAGTCGGGAGCGGGGGAACAATGAGCAGTTCTTC	TRBD2	TRBV6-5	-	TRBJ2-1
CAWSREGALGYTF	TGTGCCTGGAGTAGAGAGGGGGCGCTTGGCTACACCTTC	TRBD1	TRBV30	few	TRBJ1-2
CASSLQGTGNTIYF	TGCGCCAGCAGCTTACAGGGAACTGGAAACACCATATATTTT	-	TRBV5-1	-	TRBJ1-3
CASSDSGAGTDTQYF	TGTGCCAGCAGTGACTCGGGCGCGGGCACAGATACGCAGTATTTT	-	TRBV6-4	-	TRBJ2-3
CASSVPGGADTEAFF	TGTGCCAGCAGCGTTCCAGGGGGCGCGGACACTGAAGCTTTCTTT	TRBD1	TRBV9	-	TRBJ1-1
CAWSVGKLFLNTEAFF	TGTGCCTGGAGTGTGGGCAAGCTTTTCTTGAACACTGAAGCTTTCTTT	-	TRBV30	-	TRBJ1-1